The 13 T cell receptor beta chains below all came from one sample that was sequenced in a study of T cell changes during pregnancy in multiple sclerosis. The table came from immunoSEQ multiplex PCR; TCRdb's copy has only in-frame clones and leaves some out. The sample gives 90,000 or so clones, approximately 90% of which show up once; around 1.7% is in the top ten. The sequences come from peripheral blood, collected in the first trimester of pregnancy. These receptors were taken from a female donor in good health, enrolled as a control in a pregnancy study.

The V gene is TRBV5-1, the J gene TRBJ2-2; D ambiguous. CDR3 size: 14 residues. Trimming stripped 1 base from V and 6 bases from J, with 10 bases between. CDR1 is SGHRS, CDR2 YFSETQ, per germline. The CDR3: CASSLPRPPGELFF. CDR3 coding DNA: TGCGCCAGCAGCTTGCCCAGGCCACCCGGGGAGCTGTTTTTT.

The rearrangement uses TRBV9 and TRBJ2-3; no firm D call. CDR1 and CDR2 from the germline V gene are SGDLS and YYNGEE. The CDR3 extends over 16 amino acids. Trimming removed 4 bases from V and 2 bases from J, with 17 bases in between. The CDR3 here is CASSLTTDRLTDTQYF. CDR3 coding DNA: TGTGCCAGCAGCCTTACTACCGATCGCCTCACAGATACGCAGTATTTT.

The V call is TRBV7-2, the J call TRBJ1-2; D is perhaps TRBD1 (6 bases). Germline CDR1 and CDR2: SGHTA and FQGNSA. The CDR3 is 13 residues long. V was cut by 4 bases and J by 8 bases, with 14 bases left in between. The CDR3 DNA reads as TGTGCCAGCAGCTCGTCGACCCAGGGGGGCTACACCTTC. Residues: CASSSSTQGGYTF.

The chain carries TRBV4-1 and TRBJ2-5, with TRBD1 as a possible D gene (6 bases). The V gene lost 4 bases and the J gene lost 4 bases, with 22 bases spanning the gap. In germline, CDR1 is MGHRA, CDR2 YSYEKL. The CDR3 runs to 17 residues. The CDR3: CASSLKGPGQGIETQYF. CDR3 bases: TGCGCCAGCAGCCTAAAAGGCCCAGGGCAGGGGATAGAGACCCAGTACTTC.

The gene calls are TRBV5-5 and TRBJ2-6, with no clear D. The CDR3 is 14 residues long. V was trimmed by 4 bases and J by 2 bases, leaving 7 bases between them. The germline V gene has CDR1 SGHKS and CDR2 YYEKEE (reference sequence). The CDR3 region is CASSPGAGANVLTF. The DNA for the CDR3 is TGTGCCAGCAGCCCGGGTGCTGGGGCCAACGTCCTGACTTTC.

A single count supports this clone. The chain carries TRBV5-8 and TRBJ2-4; the D gene is possibly TRBD2 (5 bases). The CDR3 spans 15 residues. V lost 7 bases and J 2 bases, leaving 16 bases between the germline ends. Germline V gene sequence: CDR1 SGHTS, CDR2 YDEGEE. The CDR3 reads CASYLLEGTKNIQYF. The CDR3 DNA sequence: TGTGCCAGCTATTTACTAGAGGGCACCAAAAACATTCAGTACTTC.

This clone came up a few times. V usage is TRBV14 and J usage is TRBJ2-1; D uncertain. Germline-derived CDR1 and CDR2 are SGHDN and FVKESK. This CDR3 has 14 residues. Trimming cost V 4 bases and J 6 bases, with 13 bases left between them. As DNA, the CDR3 is TGTGCCAGCAGCCCGAGTACTACTGGCAATGAGCAGTTCTTC. It yields the protein CASSPSTTGNEQFF. Based on the CDR3 plus reference TRBV14 and TRBJ2-1, the full variable domain is EAGVTQFPSHSVIEKGQTVTLRCDPISGHDNLYWYRRVMGKEIKFLLHFVKESKQDESGMPNNRFLAERTGGTYSTLKVQPAELEDSGVYFCASSPSTTGNEQFFGPGTRLTVL.

This clone was detected only once. The J gene is TRBJ2-2, the V gene TRBV25-1; D remains ambiguous. The ends were cut back, 3 bases at V and 4 bases at J, with 6 bases in the middle. Germline CDR1 reads MGHDK; CDR2 reads SYGVNS. This CDR3 has 13 amino acids. DNA for the CDR3: TGTGCCAGCAGTGACCCGGGCACCGGGGAGCTGTTTTTT. Encoded protein: CASSDPGTGELFF. The variable domain in full, with the rest retrieved from reference TRBV25-1 and TRBJ2-2, is EADIYQTPRYLVIGTGKKITLECSQTMGHDKMYWYQQDPGMELHLIHYSYGVNSTEKGDLSSESTVSRIRTEHFPLTLESARPSHTSQYLCASSDPGTGELFFGEGSRLTVL.

CDR3 sequence reads: CASSDGEMGTGELFF. The CDR3 DNA follows: TGCGCCAGCAGCGACGGGGAAATGGGGACCGGGGAGCTGTTTTTT. The V call is TRBV5-1, the J call TRBJ2-2, with D possibly being TRBD2 (5 bases). Trimming cost V 4 bases and J 5 bases, with 15 bases left between them. Germline V lookup: CDR1 SGHRS, CDR2 YFSETQ. The CDR3 runs 15 residues.

The rearrangement uses TRBV18 and TRBJ1-2; D possibly corresponds to TRBD1 (5 bases). V lost 2 bases to trimming and J lost 6 bases, with 13 bases between them. This CDR3 region has 14 residues. The germline V gene encodes CDR1 KGHSH and CDR2 LQKENI. This CDR3 reads CASSPSGSGDGYTF. As DNA, the CDR3 is TGTGCCAGCTCACCATCCGGTTCGGGGGATGGCTACACCTTC.

The chain carries TRBV7-9 and TRBJ1-2; 9 nucleotides align to TRBD1. The length of the CDR3 is 18 residues. With V trimmed by 5 bases and J by 2 bases, 15 bases remained unmatched. Germline values: CDR1 SEHNR, CDR2 FQNEAQ (reference sequence). The CDR3 protein is CASSLHFDRGTLNYGYTF. The CDR3 DNA reads TGTGCCAGCAGCCTCCACTTCGACAGGGGGACCTTAAACTATGGCTACACCTTC. The full variable domain, rest sourced from reference TRBV7-9 and TRBJ1-2, is DTGVSQNPRHKITKRGQNVTFRCDPISEHNRLYWYRQTLGQGPEFLTYFQNEAQLEKSRLLSDRFSAERPKGSFSTLEIQRTEQGDSAMYLCASSLHFDRGTLNYGYTFGSGTRLTVV.

The V call is TRBV5-1, the J call TRBJ2-7, with 12 bases that match TRBD1. The CDR3 totals 17 residues. Germline-derived CDR1 and CDR2 are SGHRS and YFSETQ. The V gene end was trimmed by 0 bases and the J gene end by 4 bases; junction bases not matched to a gene: 8. For the CDR3, the DNA is TGCGCCAGCAGCTTGGCGGGGTGGGGACAGGGGGCATACGAGCAGTACTTC. Protein: CASSLAGWGQGAYEQYF.

This chain uses TRBV5-6 with TRBJ1-2, with D tentatively TRBD1 (5 bases). Germline V gene sequence: CDR1 SGHDT, CDR2 YYEEEE. The CDR3 extends over 15 amino acids. Trimming left V 2 bases short and J 2 bases short, with 13 bases between. CDR3 nucleotide sequence: TGTGCCAGCAGCTTTTATGGGGCAGACAACTATGGCTACACCTTC. This codes for CASSFYGADNYGYTF.